This T cell receptor beta chain was observed in a study of a mutant IDH1 vaccine in newly diagnosed glioma. Study-wide context: Standard pretreatment was either radiotherapy, temozolomide, or, for most, radiochemotherapy with temozolomide.

The assay was immunoSEQ multiplex PCR, and TCRdb's table has in-frame clones only and misses some. The sample holds about 88,000 clones, over 75% seen once. The ends were cut back, 6 bases at V and 1 base at J, with 12 bases in the middle. This CDR3 has 14 amino acids. The germline V gene encodes CDR1 MNHEY and CDR2 SVGAGI. Specified time point: baseline, week 1 (first vaccination visit). Stated treatment: pre-vaccination baseline after standard-of-care therapy. New astrocytomas of WHO grade 3 or 4 that were IDH1-mutant and ATRX-lost were found in the donors. Sample: PBMCs, taken from a glioma patient treated with radiotherapy, temozolomide or both. This rearrangement joins TRBV6-5 to TRBJ1-1; a weak D match, TRBD1 (6 bases). This receptor was identified in a man aged 35 to 55 with glioma. Some clones in this sample may be carry-over from other donors' samples. The CDR3 DNA sequence: TGTGCCAGCAGCCGACAGGTCCGGAACACTGAAGCTTTCTTT. Translating gives CASSRQVRNTEAFF.